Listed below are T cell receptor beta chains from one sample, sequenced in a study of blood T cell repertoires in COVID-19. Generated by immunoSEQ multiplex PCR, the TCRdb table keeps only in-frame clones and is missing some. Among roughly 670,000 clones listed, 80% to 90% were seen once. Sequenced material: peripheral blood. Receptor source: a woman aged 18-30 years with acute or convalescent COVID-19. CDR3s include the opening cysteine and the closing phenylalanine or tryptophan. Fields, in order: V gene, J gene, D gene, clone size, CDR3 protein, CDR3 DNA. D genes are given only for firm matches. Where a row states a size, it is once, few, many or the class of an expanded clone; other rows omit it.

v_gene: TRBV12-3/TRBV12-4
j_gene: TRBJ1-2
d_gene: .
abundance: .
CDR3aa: CASSPTGYGYTF
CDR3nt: TGTGCCAGCAGTCCTACAGGCTATGGCTACACCTTC

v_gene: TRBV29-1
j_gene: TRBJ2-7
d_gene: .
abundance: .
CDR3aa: CSVPRGDSYEQYF
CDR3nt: TGCAGCGTTCCCAGGGGGGACTCCTACGAGCAGTACTTC

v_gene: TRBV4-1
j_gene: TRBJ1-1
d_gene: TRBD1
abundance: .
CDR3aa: CASSQDPWDRGLNTEAFF
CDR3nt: TGCGCCAGCAGCCAAGATCCATGGGACAGGGGGCTTAACACTGAAGCTTTCTTT

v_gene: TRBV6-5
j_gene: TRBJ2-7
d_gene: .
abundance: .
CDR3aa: CASSYLSTTEQYF
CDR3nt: TGTGCCAGCAGTTACTTAAGTACCACTGAGCAGTACTTC

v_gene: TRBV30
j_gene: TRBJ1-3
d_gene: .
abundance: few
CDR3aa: CAYLEVGGVTIYF
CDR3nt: TGTGCCTACCTTGAGGTCGGGGGGGTCACCATATATTTT

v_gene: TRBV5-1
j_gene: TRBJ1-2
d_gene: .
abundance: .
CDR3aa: CASSSEGPSYGYTF
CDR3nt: TGCGCCAGCAGCTCGGAGGGACCGAGCTATGGCTACACCTTC

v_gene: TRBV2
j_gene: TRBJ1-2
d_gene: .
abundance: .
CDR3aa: CASSPGSTYYGYTF
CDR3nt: TGTGCCAGCAGCCCTGGGAGCACCTACTATGGCTACACCTTC

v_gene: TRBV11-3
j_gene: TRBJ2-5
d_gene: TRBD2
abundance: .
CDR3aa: CASSLGERGGETQYF
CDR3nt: TGTGCCAGCAGCTTAGGCGAGCGGGGGGGAGAGACCCAGTACTTC

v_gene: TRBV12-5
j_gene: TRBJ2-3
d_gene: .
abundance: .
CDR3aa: CASGLAPADTLSTDTQYF
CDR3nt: TGTGCTAGTGGTTTGGCCCCCGCTGACACTTTGAGCACAGATACGCAGTATTTT

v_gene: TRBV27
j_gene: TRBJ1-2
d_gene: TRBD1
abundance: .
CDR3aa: CASTRQGASGYTF
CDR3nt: TGTGCCAGCACTCGACAGGGGGCCAGTGGCTACACCTTC

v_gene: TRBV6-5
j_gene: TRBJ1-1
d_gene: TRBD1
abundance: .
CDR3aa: CASYQQGRGTEAFF
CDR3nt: TGTGCCAGCTATCAACAGGGGAGAGGTACTGAAGCTTTCTTT

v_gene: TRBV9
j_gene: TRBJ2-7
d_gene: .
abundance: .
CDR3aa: CASSVGGSYEQYF
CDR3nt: TGTGCCAGCAGCGTAGGTGGTAGCTACGAGCAGTACTTC

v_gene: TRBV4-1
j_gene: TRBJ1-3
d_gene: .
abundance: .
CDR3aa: CASSQFGGSGNTIYF
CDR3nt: TGCGCCAGCAGCCAGTTTGGGGGGTCTGGAAACACCATATATTTT

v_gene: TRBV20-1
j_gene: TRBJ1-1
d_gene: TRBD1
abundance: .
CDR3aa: CSASIGLDRLNTEAFF
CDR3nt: TGCAGTGCTAGTATCGGTCTGGACAGGTTGAACACTGAAGCTTTCTTT

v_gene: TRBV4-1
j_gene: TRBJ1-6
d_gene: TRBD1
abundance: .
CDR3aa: CASSQGQGASGNSPLHF
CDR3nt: TGCGCCAGCAGCCAAGGACAGGGGGCCTCGGGGAATTCACCCCTCCACTTT

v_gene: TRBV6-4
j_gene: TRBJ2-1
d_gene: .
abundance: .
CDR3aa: CASSDGGGQFNEQFF
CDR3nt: TGTGCCAGCAGTGACGGAGGGGGCCAATTCAATGAGCAGTTCTTC

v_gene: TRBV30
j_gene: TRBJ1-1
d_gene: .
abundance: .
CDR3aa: CAWTEGHRNTEAFF
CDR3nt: TGTGCCTGGACCGAAGGACACAGGAACACTGAAGCTTTCTTT

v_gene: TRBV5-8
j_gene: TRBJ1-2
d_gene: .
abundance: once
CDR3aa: CASSRAGSYGYTF
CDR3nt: TGTGCCAGCAGCCGGGCGGGAAGCTATGGCTACACCTTC

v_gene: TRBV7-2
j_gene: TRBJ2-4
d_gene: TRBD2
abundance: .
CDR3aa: CASSTRAGVLPGENIQYF
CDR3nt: TGTGCCAGCAGCACACGAGCGGGGGTTCTACCTGGGGAGAACATTCAGTACTTC

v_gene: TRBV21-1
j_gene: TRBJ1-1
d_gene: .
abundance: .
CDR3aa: CASSTGDGVRRNTEAFF
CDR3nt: TGTGCCAGCAGCACGGGGGACGGGGTTCGAAGGAACACTGAAGCTTTCTTT

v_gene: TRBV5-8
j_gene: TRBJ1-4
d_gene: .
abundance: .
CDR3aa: CASSLQGTGEKLFF
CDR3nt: TGTGCCAGCAGCCTCCAGGGCACGGGTGAAAAACTGTTTTTT

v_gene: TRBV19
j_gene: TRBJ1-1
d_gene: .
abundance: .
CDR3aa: CASSIRPGEEAFF
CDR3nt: TGTGCCAGTAGTATAAGGCCAGGGGAAGAAGCTTTCTTT

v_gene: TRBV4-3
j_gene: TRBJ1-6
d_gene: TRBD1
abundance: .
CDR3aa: CASSQDKGAVNSPLHF
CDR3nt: TGCGCCAGCAGCCAAGATAAGGGGGCGGTGAATTCACCCCTCCACTTT

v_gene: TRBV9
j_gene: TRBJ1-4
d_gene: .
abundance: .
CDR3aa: CASSPQGEGNEKLFF
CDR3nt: TGTGCCAGCAGCCCTCAGGGCGAAGGTAATGAAAAACTGTTTTTT

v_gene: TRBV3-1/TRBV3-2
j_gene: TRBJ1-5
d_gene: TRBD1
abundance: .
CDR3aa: CASSPQRAGTGGNQPQHF
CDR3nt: TGTGCCAGCAGTCCTCAACGGGCCGGGACAGGGGGCAATCAGCCCCAGCATTTT

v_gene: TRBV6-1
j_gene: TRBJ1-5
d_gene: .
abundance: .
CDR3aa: CASSESVGGPQHF
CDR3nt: TGTGCCAGCAGTGAGAGTGTGGGGGGGCCCCAGCATTTT

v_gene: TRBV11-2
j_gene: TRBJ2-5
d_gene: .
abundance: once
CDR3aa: CASRRGQIPGETQYF
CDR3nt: TGTGCCAGCAGACGAGGACAGATACCAGGGGAGACCCAGTACTTC

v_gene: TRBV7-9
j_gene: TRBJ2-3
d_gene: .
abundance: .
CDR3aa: CASFGGGTDTQYF
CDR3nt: TGTGCCTCCTTCGGAGGTGGGACAGATACGCAGTATTTT

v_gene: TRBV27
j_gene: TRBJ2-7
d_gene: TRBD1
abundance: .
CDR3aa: CASSKGGAGSEQYF
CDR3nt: TGTGCCAGCAGTAAAGGGGGCGCGGGCTCCGAGCAGTACTTC

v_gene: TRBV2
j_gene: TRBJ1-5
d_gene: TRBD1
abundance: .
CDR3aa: CASSVQGNQPQHF
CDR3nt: TGTGCCAGCAGTGTACAGGGGAATCAGCCCCAGCATTTT

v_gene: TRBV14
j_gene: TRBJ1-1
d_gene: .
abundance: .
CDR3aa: CASSDTGLGNTEAFF
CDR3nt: TGTGCCAGCAGTGACACAGGGTTGGGGAACACTGAAGCTTTCTTT

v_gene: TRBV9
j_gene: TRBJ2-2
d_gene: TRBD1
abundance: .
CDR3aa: CASSVWTGDPGELFF
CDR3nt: TGTGCCAGCAGCGTATGGACAGGGGATCCCGGGGAGCTGTTTTTT

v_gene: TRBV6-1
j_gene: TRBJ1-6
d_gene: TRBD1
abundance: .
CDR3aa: CASSEAQGGQGVSPLHF
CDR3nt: TGTGCCAGCAGTGAAGCGCAAGGGGGACAGGGGGTTTCACCCCTCCACTTT

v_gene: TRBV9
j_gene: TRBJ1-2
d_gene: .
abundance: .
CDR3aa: CASSVKAGENYYGYTF
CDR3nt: TGTGCCAGCAGCGTTAAAGCAGGCGAAAACTACTATGGCTACACCTTC

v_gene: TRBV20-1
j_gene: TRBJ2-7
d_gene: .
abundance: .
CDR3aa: CSASHRDSEQYF
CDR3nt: TGCAGTGCTAGTCACCGGGACTCCGAGCAGTACTTC

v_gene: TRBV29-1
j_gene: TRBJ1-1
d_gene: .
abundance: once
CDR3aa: CSVDRGRTEAFF
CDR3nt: TGCAGCGTTGACAGGGGACGCACTGAAGCTTTCTTT

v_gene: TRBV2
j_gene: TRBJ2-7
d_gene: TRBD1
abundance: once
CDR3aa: CASRDRGAEQYF
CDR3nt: TGTGCCAGCCGGGACAGGGGCGCCGAGCAGTACTTC

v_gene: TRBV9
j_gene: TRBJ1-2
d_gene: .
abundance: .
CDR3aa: CASSVATGSYGYTF
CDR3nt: TGTGCCAGCAGCGTAGCTACAGGGAGCTATGGCTACACCTTC

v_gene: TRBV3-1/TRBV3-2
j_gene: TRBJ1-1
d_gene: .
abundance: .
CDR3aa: CASRFGQSPSEAFF
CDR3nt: TGTGCCAGCAGATTTGGACAGTCTCCATCTGAAGCTTTCTTT

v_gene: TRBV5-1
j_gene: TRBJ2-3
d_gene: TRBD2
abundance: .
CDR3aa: CASSLIAGGPSDTQYF
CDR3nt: TGCGCCAGCAGCCTAATAGCGGGGGGGCCCTCAGATACGCAGTATTTT

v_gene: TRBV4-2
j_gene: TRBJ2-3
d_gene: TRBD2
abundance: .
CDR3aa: CASSPTSGGTTDTQYF
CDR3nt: TGTGCCAGCAGCCCGACTAGCGGGGGGACCACAGATACGCAGTATTTT

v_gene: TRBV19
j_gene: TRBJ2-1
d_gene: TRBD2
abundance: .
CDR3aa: CASTKGGLAGGNYNEQFF
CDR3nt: TGTGCCAGTACAAAGGGTGGACTAGCGGGGGGGAATTACAATGAGCAGTTCTTC

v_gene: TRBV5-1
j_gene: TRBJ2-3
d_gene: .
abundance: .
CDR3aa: CASSLVGGGGTDTQYF
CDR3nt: TGCGCCAGCAGCTTGGTCGGGGGTGGTGGCACAGATACGCAGTATTTT

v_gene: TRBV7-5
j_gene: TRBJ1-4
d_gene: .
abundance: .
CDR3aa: CARSLSDQKREKLFF
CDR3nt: TGTGCCAGAAGCTTATCGGACCAAAAGCGGGAAAAACTGTTTTTT

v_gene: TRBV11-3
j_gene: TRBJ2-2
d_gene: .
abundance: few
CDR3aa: CASSLVYTGELFF
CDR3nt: TGTGCCAGCAGCTTAGTCTACACCGGGGAGCTGTTTTTT

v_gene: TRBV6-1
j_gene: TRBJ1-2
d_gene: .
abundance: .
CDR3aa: CASSDGANYGYTF
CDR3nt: TGTGCCAGCAGTGACGGAGCTAACTATGGCTACACCTTC

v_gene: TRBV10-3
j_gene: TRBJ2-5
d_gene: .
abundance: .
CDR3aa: CAISERGAQETQYF
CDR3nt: TGTGCCATCAGTGAGCGGGGAGCACAAGAGACCCAGTACTTC

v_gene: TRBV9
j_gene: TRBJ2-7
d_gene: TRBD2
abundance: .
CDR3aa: CASSVVGGSTYEQYF
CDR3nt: TGTGCCAGCAGCGTAGTGGGAGGGTCAACCTACGAGCAGTACTTC

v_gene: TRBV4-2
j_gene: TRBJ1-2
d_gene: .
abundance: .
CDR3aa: CASSPDYGYGYTF
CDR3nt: TGTGCCAGCAGCCCCGATTACGGCTATGGCTACACCTTC